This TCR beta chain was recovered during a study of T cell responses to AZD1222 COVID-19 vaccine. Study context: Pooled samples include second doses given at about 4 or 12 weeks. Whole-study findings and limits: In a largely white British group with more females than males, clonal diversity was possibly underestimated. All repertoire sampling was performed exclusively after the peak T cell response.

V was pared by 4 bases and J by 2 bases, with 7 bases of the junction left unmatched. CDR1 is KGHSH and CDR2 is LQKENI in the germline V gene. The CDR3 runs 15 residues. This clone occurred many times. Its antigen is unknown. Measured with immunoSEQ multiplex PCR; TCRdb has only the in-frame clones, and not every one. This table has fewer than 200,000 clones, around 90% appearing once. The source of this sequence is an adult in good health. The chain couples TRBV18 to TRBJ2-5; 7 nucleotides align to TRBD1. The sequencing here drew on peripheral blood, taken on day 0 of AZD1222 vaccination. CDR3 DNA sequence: TGTGCCAGCTCACAGCAGGGGACAGTACAAGAGACCCAGTACTTC. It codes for CASSQQGTVQETQYF.